This T cell receptor (beta chain) came from a study of T cell repertoires and HLA-DP antigens (dated by TCRdb to the late 2010s). General notes on the study: Using HeLa cells transduced to present allogeneic HLA-DP, the study set up an in vitro model of CD4+ T cell alloreactivity. An average DNA input of about 200 ng was used for sorted CD137+CD4+ samples, compared with about 1,100 ng for pre-culture CD4+ samples. Of the three donors, two were male and one was female, and their ages ranged from the 18-to-29 age band up to the 60-to-69 age band. Compared with self, one alloantigen differed at one amino acid in the peptide-binding groove and the other differed at fewer than 11, modelling structurally similar versus dissimilar alloantigens.

The immunoSEQ multiplex PCR, with forward primers for 54 TRBV segments and reverse primers for 13 TRBJ segments, was used to amplify TCRB CDR3 regions. Pre-culture CD4+ samples were sequenced at deep resolution, targeting 210,000 or so T cell genomes. Amplicons were sequenced on an Illumina HiSeq System, producing 87 bp reads covering the CDR3. The published analysis was carried out like this. PCR and sequencing errors in the reads were corrected, and alignment to IMGT reference sequences was used to define CDR3 regions. Synthetic template pools were used to estimate template counts and unique rearrangement counts. Clonality was calculated as 1 minus Pielou's evenness. Richness was estimated with the Daley-Smith estimator. Repertoire overlap was measured with Morisita's index. Clones present in cultured samples but not detected in the pre-culture repertoire of the same donor were defined as low-abundance clones. TCRdb re-hosts the immuneACCESS table, in-frame sequences only. Its copies lack some clones; in the studies checked, an unresolved V gene accounts for under half of them, and the cause for the rest is not known. V, J and clone size were drawn from that table, and D and trimming were deduced from the DNA. For this sample the table gives 90,000 to 130,000 clones, of which about 92% were detected only once. Together, the top ten hold approximately 0.29% of the sample.

What the research found in general, with its limitations: Sorted CD137+ cells showed similar clonality against both alloantigens, at about 0.4, which was much higher than the approximately 0.044 seen in pre-culture samples. The study was limited by having just three donors, by relying on a non-physiological HeLa antigen-presenting system, and by using total CD4+ cells as responders. Clones undetected before culture had an average cumulative frequency of approximately 35% against one allele and approximately 51% against the other. Separate analysis of naive and memory CD4+ repertoires was not performed.

Untouched CD4+ T cells were isolated from Ficoll-separated PBMC by magnetic bead negative selection, reaching an average purity of around 98%. Using magnetic beads, untouched CD4+ T cells were isolated from Ficoll-separated PBMC at about 97.7% purity, with only negligible CD8+ contamination. Donors were three healthy blood donors whose buffy coats supplied peripheral blood mononuclear cells. Each of the three donors was CMV seronegative. Genomic DNA was extracted with the DNeasy Blood & Tissue Kit. Genomic DNA from sorted CD137+CD4+ cells and from pre-culture CD4+ baseline samples of each subject was subjected to TCRB sequencing. There are a few counts of this clone. The target of this receptor is not known. Base qualities are not at hand, and no much larger clone is one base apart. V and J lose 2 bases and 2 bases, and a span of 11 bases separates them. For CDR1 and CDR2, the germline V gene lists SGHTA and FQGTGA. Counted from cysteine to phenylalanine, this CDR3 has 15 amino acids. Kept here is only the CDR3 DNA, which spans 45 bases and is read in frame from base 1.

Sequencing used CD4+ T cells from PBMCs. The receptor comes from a young woman in good health and CMV-seronegative. The rearranged segments are TRBV7-3 and TRBJ2-3; no confident D gene assignment can be made. The DNA sequence is TGTGCCAGCAGCTTAGCTCCAGTTCTCACAGATACGCAGTATTTT. This is translated as CASSLAPVLTDTQYF.